Listed below are T cell receptor beta chains from one sample, sequenced in a study of blood T cell repertoires in COVID-19. Clones were sequenced by immunoSEQ multiplex PCR, and TCRdb holds only the in-frame ones, with some missing. The table has approximately 150,000 clones, over 75% seen once. Sequencing was performed on peripheral blood. The receptors originated from a man in his 70s with acute or convalescent COVID-19. CDR3s include the opening cysteine and the closing phenylalanine or tryptophan. Each record gives: CDR3 protein, CDR3 DNA, V gene, clone size, D gene, J gene. D genes are given only for firm matches. Clone size, where shown, is once, few, many, or a class for clones that have expanded.

CDR3: CASSQGLSGNTIYF
DNA: TGTGCCAGTAGTCAGGGCCTCTCTGGAAACACCATATATTTT
V: TRBV19
size: .
D: .
J: TRBJ1-3

CDR3: CASSLGLAGGNTGELFF
DNA: TGTGCCAGCAGCTTGGGACTAGCGGGGGGGAACACCGGGGAGCTGTTTTTT
V: TRBV11-2
size: .
D: TRBD2
J: TRBJ2-2

CDR3: CASSHRRDREETQYF
DNA: TGCGCCAGCAGCCACCGCCGGGACAGAGAAGAGACCCAGTACTTC
V: TRBV4-1
size: .
D: TRBD1
J: TRBJ2-5

CDR3: CASRDREGQETQYF
DNA: TGTGCCAGCCGGGACAGGGAAGGGCAAGAGACCCAGTACTTC
V: TRBV6-5
size: .
D: TRBD1
J: TRBJ2-5

CDR3: CASSSQQGGFNSPLHF
DNA: TGTGCCAGCAGCAGTCAACAGGGGGGATTTAATTCACCCCTCCACTTT
V: TRBV5-6
size: .
D: TRBD1
J: TRBJ1-6

CDR3: CSGGRTSYEQYF
DNA: TGCAGCGGGGGACGGACTAGCTACGAGCAGTACTTC
V: TRBV29-1
size: .
D: TRBD2
J: TRBJ2-7

CDR3: CASSQAGADTQYF
DNA: TGCGCCAGCAGCCAAGCGGGGGCAGATACGCAGTATTTT
V: TRBV4-1
size: .
D: .
J: TRBJ2-3

CDR3: CASIATTRGETQYF
DNA: TGTGCCAGCATCGCCACTACACGAGGAGAGACCCAGTACTTC
V: TRBV6-5
size: once
D: .
J: TRBJ2-5

CDR3: CASSLPGGSGNTIYF
DNA: TGTGCCAGCAGCTTGCCAGGGGGTTCTGGAAACACCATATATTTT
V: TRBV5-4
size: .
D: TRBD1
J: TRBJ1-3

CDR3: CASSLGSAYEQYF
DNA: TGTGCCAGCAGCTTGGGGTCAGCCTACGAGCAGTACTTC
V: TRBV5-4
size: .
D: .
J: TRBJ2-7

CDR3: CASSVGAEETQYF
DNA: TGTGCCAGTTCTGTAGGGGCGGAGGAGACCCAGTACTTC
V: TRBV28
size: .
D: .
J: TRBJ2-5

CDR3: CASGGNTIYF
DNA: TGTGCCAGTGGCGGAAACACCATATATTTT
V: TRBV19
size: few
D: .
J: TRBJ1-3

CDR3: CASSTPFRGGRSEAFF
DNA: TGTGCCAGCAGCACCCCCTTCCGGGGGGGAAGATCTGAAGCTTTCTTT
V: TRBV21-1
size: .
D: .
J: TRBJ1-1

CDR3: CASTQDRYSGNTIYF
DNA: TGTGCCAGCACCCAGGACAGGTACTCTGGAAACACCATATATTTT
V: TRBV6-5
size: once
D: TRBD1
J: TRBJ1-3

CDR3: CASSVLAGDTGELFF
DNA: TGTGCCAGCAGCGTACTAGCGGGAGACACCGGGGAGCTGTTTTTT
V: TRBV2
size: .
D: TRBD2
J: TRBJ2-2

CDR3: CASSLHGGDQPQHF
DNA: TGTGCCAGCAGCCTACACGGGGGGGATCAGCCCCAGCATTTT
V: TRBV2
size: .
D: .
J: TRBJ1-5

CDR3: CASSQRLAGSTDTQYF
DNA: TGTGCCAGCAGCCAACGACTAGCGGGCTCCACAGATACGCAGTATTTT
V: TRBV7-2
size: once
D: TRBD2
J: TRBJ2-3

CDR3: CASSLAGTGSFQPQHF
DNA: TGTGCCAGCAGTTTGGCCGGGACAGGGAGTTTTCAGCCCCAGCATTTT
V: TRBV28
size: .
D: TRBD1
J: TRBJ1-5

CDR3: CASSPGQPGNTIYF
DNA: TGCGCCAGCAGCCCCGGACAGCCTGGAAACACCATATATTTT
V: TRBV5-1
size: .
D: .
J: TRBJ1-3

CDR3: CASSVQGYNEQFF
DNA: TGTGCCAGTAGTGTACAGGGGTACAATGAGCAGTTCTTC
V: TRBV19
size: .
D: TRBD1
J: TRBJ2-1

CDR3: CASSSGDNSPLHF
DNA: TGTGCCAGCAGTTCGGGAGATAATTCACCCCTCCACTTT
V: TRBV28
size: .
D: .
J: TRBJ1-6

CDR3: CASGLSGSNQPQHF
DNA: TGTGCTAGTGGTTTGTCTGGCAGCAATCAGCCCCAGCATTTT
V: TRBV12-5
size: once
D: .
J: TRBJ1-5

CDR3: CASSTPPGGIWSDGYTF
DNA: TGTGCCAGTAGTACCCCCCCCGGGGGGATTTGGTCTGATGGCTACACCTTC
V: TRBV19
size: .
D: .
J: TRBJ1-2

CDR3: CSVEESGVGGYTF
DNA: TGCAGCGTTGAAGAATCGGGGGTAGGCGGCTACACCTTC
V: TRBV29-1
size: .
D: .
J: TRBJ1-2

CDR3: CASSEARGLAYEQYF
DNA: TGTGCCAGCAGTGAAGCGCGAGGGCTCGCCTACGAGCAGTACTTC
V: TRBV2
size: .
D: .
J: TRBJ2-7

CDR3: CASSRDRVGVYEQYF
DNA: TGTGCCAGCAGCCGGGACAGGGTAGGGGTCTACGAGCAGTACTTC
V: TRBV7-2
size: .
D: TRBD1
J: TRBJ2-7

CDR3: CASNRDQGAGYEQYF
DNA: TGTGCCAGCAACCGGGATCAGGGGGCGGGCTACGAGCAGTACTTC
V: TRBV6-6
size: .
D: TRBD1
J: TRBJ2-7

CDR3: CASSLQGASYNEQFF
DNA: TGTGCCAGCAGCCTACAGGGGGCCTCCTACAATGAGCAGTTCTTC
V: TRBV7-3
size: .
D: TRBD1
J: TRBJ2-1

CDR3: CATSANDRGVNQPQHF
DNA: TGTGCCACCAGTGCCAATGACAGGGGCGTCAATCAGCCCCAGCATTTT
V: TRBV24-1
size: .
D: TRBD1
J: TRBJ1-5